Listed here is a single T cell receptor (beta chain). CDR3 length: 14 residues. Germline V gene lookup returns CDR1 SEHNR and CDR2 FQNEAQ (reference sequence). The junction had 8 bases not matched to a gene; V was cut back by 5 bases and J by 6 bases. This sample is part of a study of shared T cell receptors in the human thymus. The data were produced by immunoSEQ multiplex PCR, yet TCRdb's version contains in-frame clones alone and is incomplete. This sample has about 660,000 clones, with over 75% found just once. These data were also reused for a study on human thymus T cells. In that study: Finnish infants who were healthy and having corrective surgery for congenital heart defects made up the donors. Thymus was obtained from resections taken during corrective heart surgery. The authors found apparently biased V and J gene usage in thymic and blood repertoires.

Sequenced input: thymocytes. This receptor was identified in a boy less than two years old with a congenital heart defect. This chain connects TRBV7-9 to TRBJ1-2; TRBD1 agrees at 8 bases. This chain's CDR3 is CASSQTGEGDGYTF. In DNA, the CDR3 is TGTGCCAGCAGCCAGACAGGGGAGGGTGATGGCTACACCTTC.